This TCR beta chain was recovered during a study of shared clonotypes between healthy human individuals. The CDR3 loop spans 14 amino acids. The germline V gene encodes CDR1 SNHLY and CDR2 FYNNEI. The ends were cut back, 7 bases at V and 9 bases at J, with 19 bases in the middle. Unsorted PBMC replicate PCRs drew on roughly 280 ng DNA, representing tens of thousands of T cell genomes. Unsorted PBMC DNA underwent sequencing on ten immunoSEQ deep assay plates. Method: immunoSEQ multiplex PCR; TCRdb's copy keeps in-frame clones and lacks some. Of roughly 490,000 clones listed, roughly 78% were seen once; the top ten hold over 9.5%.

Input material: PBMCs. This TCR was recovered from a woman aged 40 to 50 in good health. Some clones in this sample may be carry-over from other donors' samples. The chain uses TRBV2 and TRBJ2-1; D perhaps matches TRBD1 (5 bases). The CDR3 coding sequence is TGTGCCAGCAATCCGGTGGCAGGGCAGGTTGAGCAGTTCTTC. This sequence encodes CASNPVAGQVEQFF.